Presented here are 22 T cell receptor beta chains from one specimen sequenced in a study of cytomegalovirus exposure and HLA in healthy donors. The PCR employed 60 Vbeta primers together with 13 Jbeta primers. Profiled with immunoSEQ multiplex PCR; TCRdb holds only in-frame clones, not every one. The data show about 140,000 clones, about 76% seen once. Sample: PBMCs. These receptors were collected from a woman in her thirties or forties in good health and CMV-seronegative.

This chain links TRBV6-5 with TRBJ2-3, with 7 bases matching TRBD1. Per the germline V gene, CDR1 is MNHEY and CDR2 is SVGAGI. This CDR3 spans 14 amino acids. V shed 8 bases and J 6 bases; nucleotides not matched to a gene: 11. The DNA of the CDR3 is TGTGCCAGCGGCTCGGGACAGCCCTCGGATACGCAGTATTTT. This encodes CASGSGQPSDTQYF.

The chain is built from TRBV2 and TRBJ1-2, with 8 bases matching TRBD1. The CDR3 is 13 amino acids. V shed 6 bases and J 6 bases; nucleotides not matched to a gene: 6. Per germline, CDR1 SNHLY and CDR2 FYNNEI. The CDR3 DNA follows: TGTGCCAGCAGGACTCAGGGGGCAAATGGCTACACCTTC. Amino acid sequence: CASRTQGANGYTF. Complete variable domain (other parts from reference TRBV2 and TRBJ1-2): EPEVTQTPSHQVTQMGQEVILRCVPISNHLYFYWYRQILGQKVEFLVSFYNNEISEKSEIFDDQFSVERPDGSNFTLKIRSTKLEDSAMYFCASRTQGANGYTFGSGTRLTVV.

This clone was observed a few times. The chain employs TRBV10-3 and TRBJ1-1, with D hard to call. The ends were cut back, 7 bases at V and 1 base at J, with 13 bases in the middle. CDR1 ENHRY and CDR2 SYGVKD come from the germline V gene. This CDR3 contains 14 residues. The CDR3 DNA follows: TGTGCCATCACCCCGAGCGGGCCGAACACTGAAGCTTTCTTT. This translates into CAITPSGPNTEAFF.

This clone was observed once. The chain has TRBV7-8 and TRBJ1-6, with 9 bases that match TRBD1. This CDR3 region has 15 residues. Unmatched junction bases numbered 7, after V lost 6 bases and J lost 7 bases. Germline V gives CDR1 SGHVS, CDR2 FQNEAQ. This CDR3 is CASRISGQGNSPLHF. CDR3 bases: TGTGCCAGCAGAATTTCGGGACAGGGAAATTCACCCCTCCACTTT.

The rearrangement joins TRBV28 to TRBJ1-5, with 8 bases lining up with TRBD1. CDR1 is MDHEN, CDR2 SYDVKM, per germline. V gave up 9 bases and J gave up 3 bases; unmatched junction bases: 7. This CDR3 has 14 amino acids. The CDR3 DNA follows: TGTGCCAGTTTGGGACAGGAAAACAATCAGCCCCAGCATTTT. Residues: CASLGQENNQPQHF.

The genes are TRBV6-1 and TRBJ2-1, with 8 bases identical to TRBD2. With 6 bases clipped from V and 4 bases from J, the junction kept 5 bases outside the gene matches. The CDR3 runs 14 residues. CDR1 and CDR2 from the germline V gene are MNHNS and SASEGT. The CDR3, as DNA: TGTGCCAGCAGCGTGAGCGGGGGATACAATGAGCAGTTCTTC. This codes for CASSVSGGYNEQFF.

V usage is TRBV6-4 and J usage is TRBJ1-6; 12 positions match TRBD1. V shed 11 bases and J 7 bases; nucleotides not matched to a gene: 3. The germline CDR1 and CDR2 sequences are MRHNA and SNTAGT. The CDR3 extends over 13 amino acids. In nucleotides, the CDR3 is TGTGCCGCGGGGACAGGGGGCAATTCACCCCTCCACTTT. Protein product: CAAGTGGNSPLHF.

The CDR3 DNA follows: TGTGCCAGCAGCTTAACCGACTCCTACACCTTC. Protein: CASSLTDSYTF. The chain links TRBV7-8 to TRBJ1-2; D remains ambiguous. This CDR3 spans 11 amino acids. Trimming shortened V by 2 bases and J by 10 bases, and 8 bases separated the two germline ends. Germline CDR1 is SGHVS and CDR2 is FQNEAQ.

This clone is a singleton in its sample. The chain has TRBV5-1 and TRBJ2-2; no reliable D call. CDR1 and CDR2 from the germline V gene are SGHRS and YFSETQ. The CDR3 length is 15 residues. Trimming left V 4 bases short and J 1 base short, with 11 bases between. CDR3 DNA sequence: TGCGCCAGCAGCCCTGAGCGCGGGAACACCGGGGAGCTGTTTTTT. Translating gives CASSPERGNTGELFF.

The V gene is TRBV4-1, the J gene TRBJ2-1; 10 nucleotides match TRBD2. V gave up 4 bases and J gave up 2 bases; unmatched junction bases: 2. Germline CDR1 and CDR2: MGHRA and YSYEKL. CDR3 length equals 15 residues. This CDR3 is CASSPSGGTYNEQFF. The CDR3 DNA reads TGCGCCAGCAGCCCTAGCGGGGGAACCTACAATGAGCAGTTCTTC.

V usage is TRBV29-1 and J usage is TRBJ1-1; perhaps TRBD1 as D (6 bases). The CDR3 runs 14 residues. V was shortened by 5 bases and J by 1 base, with 14 bases between the two germline ends. Germline CDR1 and CDR2: SQVTM and ANQGSEA. CDR3 in amino acids: CSVLRDTSNTEAFF. CDR3 DNA sequence: TGCAGCGTTTTAAGGGACACATCGAACACTGAAGCTTTCTTT.

The rearrangement links TRBV28 to TRBJ2-7; possibly TRBD1 for D (5 bases). V was shortened by 1 base and J by 4 bases, with 8 bases between the two germline ends. Germline lookup yields CDR1 MDHEN and CDR2 SYDVKM. CDR3 length: 13 amino acids. The CDR3 spells CASSLSQGYEQYF. Written as DNA, the CDR3 is TGTGCCAGCAGTTTATCCCAGGGTTACGAGCAGTACTTC.

V and J are TRBV28 and TRBJ2-7, with 7 bases aligning to TRBD1. The CDR3 covers 11 residues. The junction had 1 base not matched to a gene; V was cut back by 8 bases and J by 3 bases. Germline V gene lookup returns CDR1 MDHEN and CDR2 SYDVKM. The CDR3 DNA follows: TGTGCCAGCGGGACAGTCTACGAGCAGTACTTC. Encoded protein: CASGTVYEQYF.

This clone has just a few counts. The chain is built from TRBV7-2 and TRBJ1-2; D unclear. V lost 6 bases, J lost 5 bases, and 16 bases lay in between. The CDR3 is 14 residues long. Germline-derived CDR1 and CDR2 are SGHTA and FQGNSA. In nucleotides, the CDR3 is TGTGCCAGCAGGCCGGGGTCCTCCCTTTATGGCTACACCTTC. Amino acids: CASRPGSSLYGYTF.

The chain joins TRBV15 to TRBJ2-3; no clear D. The CDR3 is made up of 12 amino acids. V lost 0 bases and J lost 6, with 4 bases in between. Germline CDR1 is LNHNV and CDR2 is YYDKDF (reference sequence). The DNA of the CDR3 is TGTGCCACCAGCAGAGAAGCGGATACGCAGTATTTT. It codes for CATSREADTQYF.

This chain links TRBV19 with TRBJ2-1; D is possibly TRBD1 (6 bases). There are 15 residues in the CDR3. Trimming took off 6 bases at V and 2 bases at J, with 14 bases between the two ends. The germline V gene encodes CDR1 LNHDA and CDR2 SQIVND (reference sequence). This chain's CDR3 is CASSRGAITYNEQFF. Written as DNA, the CDR3 is TGTGCCAGTAGCAGGGGCGCCATAACCTACAATGAGCAGTTCTTC.

The rearrangement uses TRBV6-6 and TRBJ2-7; D may be TRBD1 (5 bases). The CDR3 spans 14 residues. V dropped 2 bases and J dropped 5 bases, with 13 bases sitting between them. Germline CDR1 is MNHNY and CDR2 is SVGAGI (reference sequence). CDR3: CASSYGAGDDEQYF. In DNA form, the CDR3 reads TGTGCCAGCAGTTACGGGGCAGGTGACGACGAGCAGTACTTC.

The chain carries TRBV15 and TRBJ1-5; maybe TRBD1 (5 bases). Per the germline V gene, CDR1 is LNHNV and CDR2 is YYDKDF (reference sequence). CDR3 length: 15 residues. With 0 bases removed from V and 4 bases from J, the gap between germline ends came to 10 bases. CDR3 residues: CATSRDTGRNQPQHF. The CDR3 DNA sequence: TGTGCCACCAGCAGAGATACAGGCAGAAATCAGCCCCAGCATTTT.

The chain employs TRBV5-4 and TRBJ1-6; the D gene is possibly TRBD1 (5 bases). The ends were cut back, 4 bases at V and 7 bases at J, with 15 bases in the middle. Germline loops: CDR1 SGHNT, CDR2 YYREEE (reference sequence). CDR3 length equals 15 residues. CDR3 bases: TGTGCCAGCAGCAAAGGAGGGGCAGGGAATTCACCCCTCCACTTT. Translated: CASSKGGAGNSPLHF.

The chain is built from TRBV6-5 and TRBJ1-2; D gene uncertain. The germline CDR1 and CDR2 sequences are MNHEY and SVGAGI. The CDR3 length is 15 residues. Trimming shortened V by 0 bases and J by 2 bases, and 10 bases separated the two germline ends. In DNA, the CDR3 is TGTGCCAGCAGTTACTCGCCGGGTCGCAACTATGGCTACACCTTC. Its translation is CASSYSPGRNYGYTF.

The rearrangement links TRBV11-2 to TRBJ2-7, with D uncertain. CDR1 and CDR2 from the germline V gene are SGHAT and FQNNGV. V lost 3 bases and J lost 4, with 13 bases in between. This CDR3 is built from 14 residues. The CDR3 region has the DNA TGTGCCAGCAGCTTTCTAACTTCGCGTTACGAGCAGTACTTC. This gives the protein CASSFLTSRYEQYF.

This chain joins TRBV29-1 and TRBJ1-1; D is ambiguous. Trimming left V 2 bases short and J 2 bases short, with 6 bases between. This CDR3 region has 12 residues. Per the germline V gene, CDR1 is SQVTM and CDR2 is ANQGSEA. The CDR3 here is CSVEFTNTEAFF. As DNA, the CDR3 is TGCAGCGTTGAATTCACTAACACTGAAGCTTTCTTT.